This TCR beta chain derives from a study of blood T cell repertoires in COVID-19. The data were produced by immunoSEQ multiplex PCR, yet TCRdb's version contains in-frame clones alone and is incomplete. The sample consists of under 40,000 clones, about 88% of them appearing once. Germline CDR1 is MNHEY and CDR2 is SVGAGI. The V end was cut by 5 bases, the J end by 7 bases, with 15 bases between. This CDR3 contains 14 residues. This sequence originates from a man aged 65-85 years with active COVID-19. The sequenced sample was peripheral blood. V usage is TRBV6-5 and J usage is TRBJ1-5; D may be TRBD1 (6 bases). This CDR3 reads CASSTTGRGQPQHF. For the CDR3, the DNA is TGTGCCAGCAGTACCACAGGGAGAGGGCAGCCCCAGCATTTT.